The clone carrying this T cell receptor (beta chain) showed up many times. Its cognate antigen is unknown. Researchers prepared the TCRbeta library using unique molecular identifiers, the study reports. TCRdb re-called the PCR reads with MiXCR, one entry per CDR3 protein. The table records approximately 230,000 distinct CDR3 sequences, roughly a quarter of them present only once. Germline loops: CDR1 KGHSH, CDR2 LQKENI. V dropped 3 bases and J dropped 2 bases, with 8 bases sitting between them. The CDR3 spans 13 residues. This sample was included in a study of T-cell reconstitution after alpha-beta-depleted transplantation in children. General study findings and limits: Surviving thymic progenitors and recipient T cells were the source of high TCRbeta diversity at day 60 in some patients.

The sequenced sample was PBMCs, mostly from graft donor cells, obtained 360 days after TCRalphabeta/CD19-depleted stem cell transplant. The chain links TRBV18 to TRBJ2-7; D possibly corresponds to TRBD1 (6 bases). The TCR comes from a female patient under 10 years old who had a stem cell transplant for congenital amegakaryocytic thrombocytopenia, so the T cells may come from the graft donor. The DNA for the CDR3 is TGTGCCAGCTCACCGGGGGCGACCTACGAGCAGTACTTC. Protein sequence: CASSPGATYEQYF.